Below, 26 T cell receptor beta chains from the same sample are listed, as sequenced in a study of a mutant IDH1 vaccine in newly diagnosed glioma. Their cognate antigens are unknown. Time point indicated: week 35, safety follow-up. Doses comprised 300 ug of mutant IDH1 20-mer peptide each, plus topical imiquimod. Clones were sequenced by immunoSEQ multiplex PCR, and TCRdb holds only the in-frame ones, with some missing. The sample includes some 33,000 clones, around 73% seen only once; the top ten take approximately 11%. The material sequenced was PBMCs, taken from a glioma patient whose treatment included an IDH1 peptide vaccine. These TCRs come from a woman aged 40 to 50 with glioma.

The rearrangement links TRBV13 to TRBJ1-2; D unclear. V was trimmed by 5 bases and J by 2 bases, leaving 18 bases between them. Germline CDR1 reads PRHDT; CDR2 reads FYEKMQ (reference sequence). There are 16 residues in the CDR3. CDR3 protein: CASSPRLGGRNYGYTF. The CDR3 DNA follows: TGTGCCAGCAGCCCCCGGTTAGGTGGGAGGAACTATGGCTACACCTTC. The variable domain in full, with the rest retrieved from reference TRBV13 and TRBJ1-2, is AAGVIQSPRHLIKEKRETATLKCYPIPRHDTVYWYQQGPGQDPQFLISFYEKMQSDKGSIPDRFSAQQFSDYHSELNMSSLELGDSALYFCASSPRLGGRNYGYTFGSGTRLTVV.

V is TRBV20-1 and J is TRBJ1-1; possible D gene TRBD1, 6 bases. Trimming took off 3 bases at V and 7 bases at J, with 9 bases between the two ends. The CDR3 loop spans 11 amino acids. The germline V gene encodes CDR1 DFQATT and CDR2 SNEGSKA (reference sequence). CDR3 in amino acids: CSASGGVEAFF. The CDR3 nucleotides read TGCAGTGCTAGTGGGGGCGTTGAAGCTTTCTTT.

This clone was seen a handful of times. V is TRBV6-1 and J is TRBJ1-1, with D uncertain. Germline CDR1 and CDR2: MNHNS and SASEGT. V was clipped by 6 bases and J by 4 bases, with 6 bases between them. The CDR3 length is 11 residues. The CDR3 spells CASRRVTEAFF. The CDR3 DNA follows: TGTGCCAGCAGGAGGGTCACTGAAGCTTTCTTT.

This clone was counted only a few times. The rearrangement joins TRBV2 to TRBJ1-3, with D possibly TRBD1 on 5 matching bases. The length of the CDR3 is 15 residues. The germline gives CDR1 SNHLY, CDR2 FYNNEI. V was cut by 6 bases and J by 1 base, with 13 bases left in between. CDR3 protein: CASRAPDRSGNTIYF. In nucleotides, the CDR3 is TGTGCCAGCAGGGCCCCCGACAGATCTGGAAACACCATATATTTT.

The genes are TRBV6-1 and TRBJ2-5; TRBD2 is a possible D gene (6 bases). The CDR3 has 15 residues. Germline CDR1 and CDR2: MNHNS and SASEGT. Trimming took off 2 bases at V and 2 bases at J, with 12 bases between the two ends. In DNA, the CDR3 is TGTGCCAGCAGTGAATTGGTCGGGAGTCAAGAGACCCAGTACTTC. Its translation is CASSELVGSQETQYF.

The DNA of the CDR3 is TGCGCCAGCAAACCCGGGACAGGGGCTAGCACAGATACGCAGTATTTT. Translated, it gives CASKPGTGASTDTQYF. The V gene is TRBV5-1, the J gene TRBJ2-3; 10 bases are a match to TRBD1. The CDR3 is 16 residues long. CDR1 is SGHRS and CDR2 is YFSETQ in the germline V gene. J was trimmed by 0 bases and V by 6 bases; bases with no gene match: 7.

This chain uses TRBV4-1 with TRBJ1-2; TRBD1 matches 7 bases. Germline assignment: CDR1 MGHRA and CDR2 YSYEKL. The CDR3 is 14 amino acids. The ends lost 0 bases at V and 2 bases at J; junction bases unmatched: 0. CDR3 coding DNA: TGCGCCAGCAGCCAAGAGGGACAGAACTATGGCTACACCTTC. It encodes CASSQEGQNYGYTF.

This clone was counted between two and nine times. The chain employs TRBV25-1 and TRBJ1-1; D uncertain. Germline CDR1 reads MGHDK; CDR2 reads SYGVNS. The ends were cut back, 5 bases at V and 7 bases at J, with 8 bases in the middle. This CDR3 is built from 11 residues. The CDR3 bases are TGTGCCAGCAGTTCGGGTAATGAAGCTTTCTTT. It specifies CASSSGNEAFF.

The chain is built from TRBV7-9 and TRBJ2-7; tentatively, D is TRBD1 (7 bases). V lost 4 bases, J lost 5 bases, and 15 bases lay in between. The CDR3 length is 14 residues. The germline CDR1 and CDR2 sequences are SEHNR and FQNEAQ (reference sequence). The CDR3 region is CASSSGGGADEQYF. CDR3 coding DNA: TGTGCCAGCAGCTCTGGAGGGGGCGCGGACGAGCAGTACTTC.

The chain is built from TRBV18 and TRBJ1-4; D gene ambiguous. Trimming cost V 1 base and J 15 bases, with 15 bases left between them. The CDR3 has 13 residues. The V gene's germline CDR1 is KGHSH and CDR2 LQKENI. CDR3 nucleotides: TGTGCCAGCTCACCACGTGAAGGAGAAAGGGTGTTTTTT. This encodes CASSPREGERVFF.

V is TRBV7-9 and J is TRBJ2-3; D remains ambiguous. The CDR3 sequence is 15 residues long. V was clipped by 2 bases and J by 4 bases, with 13 bases between them. Germline V lookup: CDR1 SEHNR, CDR2 FQNEAQ (reference sequence). In nucleotides, the CDR3 is TGTGCCAGCAGCTTAACCGGTGACTTCCCAGATACGCAGTATTTT. Its protein is CASSLTGDFPDTQYF.

The V call is TRBV4-1, the J call TRBJ1-2, with D perhaps TRBD1 (6 bases). Between the trimmed V and J ends, which lost 1 base and 3 bases, there was a span of 12 bases. The CDR3 consists of 15 residues. Germline values: CDR1 MGHRA, CDR2 YSYEKL. CDR3 protein: CASSQAGTRYYGYTF. CDR3 bases: TGCGCCAGCAGCCAAGCCGGGACACGTTACTATGGCTACACCTTC.

The V and J genes are TRBV18 and TRBJ1-5; no clear D. Germline CDR1 reads KGHSH; CDR2 reads LQKENI. This CDR3 has 13 amino acids. V shed 2 bases and J shed 3 bases, with 5 bases lying between them. The CDR3 reads CASSPNVNQPQHF. For the CDR3, the DNA is TGTGCCAGCTCACCAAACGTCAATCAGCCCCAGCATTTT.

The V and J genes are TRBV5-1 and TRBJ2-1, with D possibly being TRBD1 (5 bases). The CDR3 length is 13 residues. Germline CDR1 reads SGHRS; CDR2 reads YFSETQ. The V and J ends lost 3 bases and 5 bases respectively, with 9 bases between them. The CDR3 bases are TGCGCCAGCAGCTCCCTACAGGACAATGAGCAGTTCTTC. The encoded protein is CASSSLQDNEQFF. The whole variable domain, filled in from reference TRBV5-1 and TRBJ2-1, reads KAGVTQTPRYLIKTRGQQVTLSCSPISGHRSVSWYQQTPGQGLQFLFEYFSETQRNKGNFPGRFSGRQFSNSRSEMNVSTLELGDSALYLCASSSLQDNEQFFGPGTRLTVL.

This chain joins TRBV5-4 and TRBJ2-7, with 7 bases identical to TRBD2. The CDR3 runs to 15 residues. Germline CDR1 SGHNT, CDR2 YYREEE (reference sequence). After removal of 4 bases from V and 3 bases from J, the junction contained 10 bases not matched to a gene. CDR3 protein: CASSAGSRGDYEQYF. DNA of the CDR3: TGTGCCAGCAGCGCCGGGTCCCGGGGGGACTACGAGCAGTACTTC. Based on the CDR3 plus reference TRBV5-4 and TRBJ2-7, the full variable domain is ETGVTQSPTHLIKTRGQQVTLRCSSQSGHNTVSWYQQALGQGPQFIFQYYREEENGRGNFPPRFSGLQFPNYSSELNVNALELDDSALYLCASSAGSRGDYEQYFGPGTRLTVT.

The rearrangement joins TRBV9 to TRBJ1-3, with D possibly being TRBD1 (6 bases). The CDR3 has 14 amino acids. V was clipped by 3 bases and J by 4 bases, with 11 bases between them. Germline V lookup: CDR1 SGDLS, CDR2 YYNGEE. The CDR3 DNA follows: TGTGCCAGCAGCGGAGGGGGGCGAGGAAACACCATATATTTT. The encoded protein is CASSGGGRGNTIYF.

The V and J genes are TRBV19 and TRBJ1-5; D may be TRBD1 (5 bases). Germline CDR1 is LNHDA and CDR2 is SQIVND (reference sequence). CDR3 length: 15 residues. The germline V and J ends were trimmed by 4 bases and 5 bases, with 15 bases remaining between them. Here the CDR3 reads CASSNQGAGYQPQHF. The CDR3 region has the DNA TGTGCCAGTAGTAATCAAGGGGCGGGATATCAGCCCCAGCATTTT.

This clone was seen once. J is TRBJ1-5 and V is TRBV9; maybe TRBD1 (5 bases). V was trimmed by 2 bases and J by 3 bases, leaving 12 bases between them. CDR1 SGDLS and CDR2 YYNGEE come from the germline V gene. This CDR3 has 15 residues. In DNA form, the CDR3 reads TGTGCCAGCAGCGTGGGGGGGGGAGACAATCAGCCCCAGCATTTT. Translated: CASSVGGGDNQPQHF. The complete variable domain, with remaining parts taken from reference TRBV9 and TRBJ1-5, reads DSGVTQTPKHLITATGQRVTLRCSPRSGDLSVYWYQQSLDQGLQFLIQYYNGEERAKGNILERFSAQQFPDLHSELNLSSLELGDSALYFCASSVGGGDNQPQHFGDGTRLSIL.

The chain links TRBV30 to TRBJ1-3; 10 bases align to TRBD1. This CDR3 contains 15 residues. CDR1 GTSNPN and CDR2 SVGIG come from the germline V gene (reference sequence). Losses at the gene ends were 5 bases for V and 4 bases for J; bases not matched to a gene: 8. The CDR3: CAWSRDRGRGNTIYF. CDR3 nucleotide sequence: TGTGCCTGGTCTCGTGACAGGGGGCGAGGAAACACCATATATTTT.

The chain carries TRBV5-1 and TRBJ2-7, with D possibly being TRBD2 (5 bases). CDR1 and CDR2 from the germline V gene are SGHRS and YFSETQ. The V gene lost 3 bases and the J gene lost 5 bases, with 15 bases spanning the gap. This CDR3 region has 14 residues. The CDR3 here is CASSYTAGSHEQYF. CDR3 sequence (DNA): TGCGCCAGCAGCTATACGGCGGGTAGCCACGAGCAGTACTTC.

The rearrangement links TRBV21-1 to TRBJ2-2; the table's TRBD2 call for D was not verified on the DNA. TRBV21-1 represents a pseudogene. The CDR3 loop spans 19 amino acids. In DNA, the CDR3 is TGTGCCAGCAGCAAAGCGCTAGTGGGAGGACACCCGAACACCGGGGAGCTGTTTTTT. Protein product: CASSKALVGGHPNTGELFF.

The rearrangement links TRBV6-5 to TRBJ2-1, with 7 bases lining up with TRBD1. Germline CDR1 MNHEY, CDR2 SVGAGI. V lost 6 bases and J lost 3; bases outside the gene matches: 5. The CDR3 contains 14 residues. This CDR3 is CASRRQGNYNEQFF. For the CDR3, the DNA is TGTGCCAGCAGAAGACAGGGCAACTACAATGAGCAGTTCTTC.

The chain carries TRBV15 and TRBJ2-1; D is unresolved. This CDR3 is 17 amino acids long. The V gene lost 0 bases and the J gene lost 0 bases, with 12 bases spanning the gap. CDR1 and CDR2 (germline): LNHNV, YYDKDF (reference sequence). The CDR3 here is CATSREEDRYSYNEQFF. In DNA, the CDR3 is TGTGCCACCAGCAGAGAAGAAGACCGGTACTCCTACAATGAGCAGTTCTTC.

The gene calls are TRBV6-4 and TRBJ2-5; 11 positions match TRBD1. J lost 7 bases, V lost 6 bases, and 10 bases had no gene match. The germline gives CDR1 MRHNA, CDR2 SNTAGT. There are 15 residues in the CDR3. The CDR3 DNA reads as TGTGCCAGCAGCCCAGAAGGGGGACAGGGGGTGACCCAGTACTTC. It yields the protein CASSPEGGQGVTQYF.

V gene TRBV6-6 combines with J gene TRBJ1-4; D not resolved. The germline V gene has CDR1 MNHNY and CDR2 SVGAGI (reference sequence). This CDR3 is 12 amino acids long. Trimming stripped 10 bases from V and 8 bases from J, with 14 bases between. Written as DNA, the CDR3 is TGTGCCACCCAAGATAGGGCCGAAAAACTGTTTTTT. Its translation: CATQDRAEKLFF.

This chain connects TRBV2 to TRBJ2-1; 11 positions agree with TRBD2. Per the germline V gene, CDR1 is SNHLY and CDR2 is FYNNEI. This CDR3 has 16 amino acids. The junction had 12 bases not matched to a gene; V was cut back by 7 bases and J by 7 bases. The CDR3 loop is CASKTIAGGAENEQFF. CDR3 nucleotides: TGTGCCAGCAAGACCATAGCGGGGGGGGCCGAGAATGAGCAGTTCTTC.